This T cell receptor (beta chain) comes out of a study of cytomegalovirus exposure and HLA in healthy donors. Study-level points and caveats: The likely origin of a cluster of highly shared sequence variants was a sequencing artifact. A later analysis showed HLA-associated TCR beta chains outstripping equally common others in clonal expansion.

Primers for the PCR totalled 60 Vbeta and 13 Jbeta. Data came from immunoSEQ multiplex PCR; TCRdb stores just in-frame clones and leaves some out. This table holds 120,000 or so clones, around 85% found once. In its sample, this clone was seen once. The antigen remains undetermined. Germline CDR1 and CDR2: MNHNS and SASEGT. This CDR3 has 15 residues. V shed 4 bases and J 4 bases; nucleotides not matched to a gene: 8. The chain joins TRBV6-1 to TRBJ2-5; 8 positions match TRBD1. The source is a man aged 18 to 30 in good health and CMV-seropositive. The sequencing sample was made of PBMCs. CDR3 loop: CASSAIMTGAETQYF. DNA for the CDR3: TGTGCCAGCAGTGCTATAATGACAGGGGCAGAGACCCAGTACTTC.